The T cell receptor beta chain under discussion was sequenced for a study of cytomegalovirus exposure and HLA in healthy donors. The PCR contained 60 Vbeta and 13 Jbeta primers. The protocol was immunoSEQ multiplex PCR, while the TCRdb copy is restricted to in-frame clones and leaves out a portion. The sample has around 98,000 clones, about 81% seen once. Germline CDR1 is SEHNR and CDR2 is FQNEAQ (reference sequence). V lost 2 bases and J lost 8; bases outside the gene matches: 7. This CDR3 has 15 residues. Sequenced material: PBMCs. The TCR was taken from a man aged 35 to 55 in good health and CMV-seronegative. The V call is TRBV7-9, the J call TRBJ2-1; TRBD1 matches 9 bases. Written as DNA, the CDR3 is TGTGCCAGCAGCTTATCGGGACAGGGTCGGTATGAGCAGTTCTTC. Amino acid sequence: CASSLSGQGRYEQFF.